This T cell receptor beta chain stems from a study of cytomegalovirus exposure and HLA in healthy donors. As concerns this clone: Antigen specificity is unknown.

Sequenced by immunoSEQ multiplex PCR; TCRdb stores in-frame clones only, minus some. In the table there are about 220,000 clones, around 90% of which are singletons. Findings and caveats of the study: Rarity marked most TCR sequences, yet some public TCRs occurred in many donors. Among TCR beta chains, those listed as cytomegalovirus-associated numbered roughly 150. Reported performance of the classifier showed diagnosis of cytomegalovirus status with high specificity and sensitivity.

This TCR was recovered from a woman aged 18-29 years in good health and CMV-seronegative. Sequenced: PBMCs.

The CDR3 here is CASSVSGRARDYEQYF. CDR3 sequence (DNA): TGTGCCAGCAGCGTTAGCGGGAGGGCTAGGGACTACGAGCAGTACTTC. The V and J genes are TRBV2 and TRBJ2-7, with 11 bases fitting TRBD2. This CDR3 has 16 residues. With 6 bases clipped from V and 3 bases from J, the junction kept 10 bases outside the gene matches. Germline V gene lookup returns CDR1 SNHLY and CDR2 FYNNEI.